This passage covers 30 T cell receptor beta chains from one sample sequenced in a study of blood T cell repertoires in COVID-19. Sequencing used immunoSEQ multiplex PCR; TCRdb keeps in-frame clones, though not all of them. Here the sample spans over 130,000 clones, about 80% being singletons. Sequenced: peripheral blood. The origin of the receptors is a man aged 50 to 59 with acute or convalescent COVID-19.

The CDR3: CTVVGGQGVSSYQPQHF. CDR3 DNA sequence: TGCACCGTCGTGGGAGGACAGGGGGTCTCATCCTATCAGCCCCAGCATTTT. The chain carries TRBV1 and TRBJ1-5; no check of the table's D call, TRBD1, against the DNA was made. TRBV1 is a documented pseudogene. This CDR3 spans 17 amino acids.

This rearrangement joins TRBV10-3 to TRBJ2-5; D ambiguous. CDR1 ENHRY and CDR2 SYGVKD come from the germline V gene. The CDR3 is 12 amino acids. V was shortened by 6 bases and J by 4 bases, with 9 bases between the two germline ends. The CDR3 region is CAISPASETQYF. The CDR3 nucleotides read TGTGCCATCAGCCCCGCGTCAGAGACCCAGTACTTC.

V and J are TRBV10-3 and TRBJ1-5; D call uncertain. V lost 0 bases and J 2 bases, leaving 8 bases between the germline ends. Germline V gene lookup returns CDR1 ENHRY and CDR2 SYGVKD. This CDR3 has 15 amino acids. CDR3 nucleotides: TGTGCCATCAGTGAGTCGACCCAGGGCAATCAGCCCCAGCATTTT. This encodes CAISESTQGNQPQHF.

The CDR3 is CASSSGTGGTPLHF. The DNA for the CDR3 is TGTGCCAGCAGCTCCGGGACAGGGGGCACACCCCTCCACTTT. This rearrangement joins TRBV5-6 to TRBJ1-6; 12 positions agree with TRBD1. The CDR3 is 14 amino acids. The ends lost 3 bases at V and 11 bases at J; junction bases unmatched: 3. CDR1 is SGHDT, CDR2 YYEEEE, per germline.

The chain couples TRBV24-1 to TRBJ2-1; D remains unclear. Germline V gene sequence: CDR1 KGHDR, CDR2 SFDVKD. The CDR3 length is 14 residues. CDR3 loop: CATAAASSYNEQFF. The CDR3 DNA follows: TGTGCTACCGCGGCAGCAAGCTCCTACAATGAGCAGTTCTTC.

This clone was seen only a few times. Different DNA sequences within this sample yield the same CDR3. The chain employs TRBV5-1 and TRBJ1-2; D remains ambiguous. The CDR3 consists of 14 residues. V gave up 0 bases and J gave up 4 bases, with 10 bases separating them. The germline gives CDR1 SGHRS, CDR2 YFSETQ. CDR3 bases: TGCGCCAGCAGCTTGGCACAGTCAAGCTATGGCTACACCTTC. Translating gives CASSLAQSSYGYTF.

The rearrangement links TRBV9 to TRBJ2-2; tentatively, D is TRBD2 (6 bases). The CDR3 covers 14 residues. Germline V gives CDR1 SGDLS, CDR2 YYNGEE. Trimming took 2 bases from V and 1 from J, leaving 6 bases between them. The CDR3 spells CASSVSGNTGELFF. The CDR3 region has the DNA TGTGCCAGCAGCGTTAGCGGGAACACCGGGGAGCTGTTTTTT.

This clone appeared a single time. As DNA, the CDR3 is TGTGCCAGCAGCTTCTCCCTCAAGCGCCTTGGCGGGGGGTCAGGCGGGGAGCTGTTTTTT. Translation: CASSFSLKRLGGGSGGELFF. This chain connects TRBV7-6 to TRBJ2-2, with 8 bases that match TRBD2. V was pared by 3 bases and J by 7 bases, with 22 bases of the junction left unmatched. Germline CDR1 and CDR2: SGHVS and FNYEAQ. CDR3 length: 20 residues.

The rearrangement joins TRBV4-2 to TRBJ2-5; TRBD1 matches at 10 bases. V was clipped by 1 base and J by 1 base; unmatched bases: 15. The CDR3 sequence is 20 residues long. Germline V CDR1 and CDR2: LGHNA, YNFKEQ. The CDR3 loop reads CASSQAGTGAGGGRQETQYF. CDR3 bases: TGTGCCAGCAGCCAAGCCGGGACAGGGGCAGGCGGGGGGCGCCAAGAGACCCAGTACTTC.

This chain joins TRBV27 and TRBJ1-5; the match to TRBD1 covers 7 bases. After removal of 2 bases from V and 0 bases from J, the junction contained 4 bases not matched to a gene. In germline, CDR1 is MNHEY, CDR2 SMNVEV (reference sequence). This CDR3 has 16 amino acids. The CDR3 DNA sequence: TGTGCCAGCAGTTTAATGGGACAGCTTAGCAATCAGCCCCAGCATTTT. It translates to CASSLMGQLSNQPQHF.

The V gene is TRBV2, the J gene TRBJ2-5; tentative D call: TRBD2 (5 bases). Germline V gene sequence: CDR1 SNHLY, CDR2 FYNNEI. V lost 8 bases, J lost 1 base, and 14 bases lay in between. The CDR3 is made up of 14 amino acids. The CDR3 is CASQSGGLQETQYF. CDR3 DNA sequence: TGTGCCAGCCAATCTGGCGGGCTCCAAGAGACCCAGTACTTC. The full variable domain, its missing parts supplied by reference TRBV2 and TRBJ2-5, is EPEVTQTPSHQVTQMGQEVILRCVPISNHLYFYWYRQILGQKVEFLVSFYNNEISEKSEIFDDQFSVERPDGSNFTLKIRSTKLEDSAMYFCASQSGGLQETQYFGPGTRLLVL.

V gene TRBV3-1 (or the pseudogene TRBV3-2) combines with J gene TRBJ1-4; unclear D gene. Germline V gene lookup returns CDR1 LGHDT and CDR2 YNNKEL (reference sequence). V lost 0 bases and J lost 7, with 15 bases in between. This CDR3 has 16 residues. The chain's CDR3 is CASSQDLISEGEKLFF. CDR3 coding DNA: TGTGCCAGCAGCCAAGATCTGATAAGCGAGGGTGAAAAACTGTTTTTT.

Note on this clone: The missing conserved phenylalanine or tryptophan at the end of this CDR3 makes a read error likely. No DNA is shown, since the ends of the CDR3 on it are uncertain; the CDR3 is the one TCRdb lists. The V call is TRBV2, the J call TRBJ2-7; the D call in the table, TRBD1, was not verified against the DNA. CDR1 and CDR2 from the germline V gene are SNHLY and FYNNEI. The CDR3 is 12 amino acids long, termini counted. The CDR3 is CASSPTDSRSVL.

This chain connects TRBV2 to TRBJ1-4, with D hard to call. The CDR3 loop spans 17 amino acids. The V and J ends lost 5 bases and 0 bases respectively, with 16 bases between them. Germline V lookup: CDR1 SNHLY, CDR2 FYNNEI. The CDR3 region has the DNA TGTGCCAGCAGTCGAACGGGTTTGGCTGCAACTAATGAAAAACTGTTTTTT. Amino acid sequence: CASSRTGLAATNEKLFF.

The gene calls are TRBV5-1 and TRBJ2-2, with 10 bases identical to TRBD1. Trimming removed 5 bases from V and 4 bases from J; junction bases left unmatched: 5. The CDR3 extends over 15 amino acids. In germline, CDR1 is SGHRS, CDR2 YFSETQ. In DNA form, the CDR3 reads TGCGCCAGCAGATCCGGGACAGGGGTCACCGGGGAGCTGTTTTTT. Protein: CASRSGTGVTGELFF.

This clone appeared a few times. The V call is TRBV19, the J call TRBJ2-1; D is unclear. The CDR3 runs to 16 residues. V was clipped by 4 bases and J by 0 bases, with 13 bases between them. Germline values: CDR1 LNHDA, CDR2 SQIVND (reference sequence). CDR3 bases: TGTGCCAGTAGTACTCCCGACATTTACTCCTACAATGAGCAGTTCTTC. Translating gives CASSTPDIYSYNEQFF.

This clone was seen a handful of times. The chain joins TRBV5-1 to TRBJ1-2; D is ambiguous. Germline assignment: CDR1 SGHRS and CDR2 YFSETQ. The CDR3 loop spans 11 amino acids. The germline V and J ends were trimmed by 3 bases and 8 bases, with 8 bases remaining between them. The CDR3 DNA sequence: TGCGCCAGCAGCTCCGCGAGGGGCTACACCTTC. Protein: CASSSARGYTF.

V usage is TRBV9 and J usage is TRBJ2-5; D remains unclear. V was pared by 4 bases and J by 4 bases, with 8 bases between. Germline V CDR1 and CDR2: SGDLS, YYNGEE. The CDR3 extends over 12 amino acids. The CDR3 DNA sequence: TGTGCCAGCAGCCCCCGGTCAGAGACCCAGTACTTC. It translates to CASSPRSETQYF.

The V call is TRBV5-6, the J call TRBJ2-7; the D gene is possibly TRBD1 (5 bases). The CDR3 extends over 14 amino acids. Per the germline V gene, CDR1 is SGHDT and CDR2 is YYEEEE. Trimming removed 3 bases at V and 0 bases at J, with 10 bases between. CDR3 sequence reads: CASSSDTTSYEQYF. The CDR3 nucleotides read TGTGCCAGCAGCTCGGACACCACCTCCTACGAGCAGTACTTC.

A remark on this clone: Other DNA sequences in the sample encode the same CDR3. The chain links TRBV5-4 to TRBJ2-5; 8 nucleotides line up with TRBD2. With 2 bases clipped from V and 3 bases from J, the junction kept 0 bases outside the gene matches. This CDR3 is 13 amino acids long. Germline values: CDR1 SGHNT, CDR2 YYREEE (reference sequence). The CDR3 DNA reads as TGTGCCAGCAGCTTCGGGGGGGAAGAGACCCAGTACTTC. Its protein is CASSFGGEETQYF.

This clone was seen just once. The chain carries TRBV5-1 and TRBJ2-7; the match to TRBD2 covers 7 bases. CDR3 length equals 12 residues. Losses at the gene ends were 5 bases for V and 5 bases for J; bases not matched to a gene: 4. Per germline, CDR1 SGHRS and CDR2 YFSETQ. The CDR3: CASRGGADEQYF. CDR3 bases: TGCGCCAGCAGGGGAGGGGCTGACGAGCAGTACTTC. The complete variable domain, with remaining parts taken from reference TRBV5-1 and TRBJ2-7, reads KAGVTQTPRYLIKTRGQQVTLSCSPISGHRSVSWYQQTPGQGLQFLFEYFSETQRNKGNFPGRFSGRQFSNSRSEMNVSTLELGDSALYLCASRGGADEQYFGPGTRLTVT.

As for this clone: This CDR3 is also generated by other DNA sequences in the sample. The chain joins TRBV18 to TRBJ1-1; 7 nucleotides agree with TRBD1. This CDR3 spans 12 amino acids. Germline loops: CDR1 KGHSH, CDR2 LQKENI. The junction had 6 bases not matched to a gene; V was cut back by 6 bases and J by 8 bases. The CDR3 nucleotides read TGTGCCAGCTCGCTCGGGACAGCCGAAGCTTTCTTT. Protein product: CASSLGTAEAFF.

The chain employs TRBV19 and TRBJ2-2; TRBD2 aligns across 8 bases. Per the germline V gene, CDR1 is LNHDA and CDR2 is SQIVND (reference sequence). This CDR3 contains 16 residues. After removal of 1 base from V and 6 bases from J, the junction contained 7 bases not matched to a gene. The chain's CDR3 is CASSIVSGGWAGELFF. The CDR3 region has the DNA TGTGCCAGTAGTATAGTCAGCGGGGGTTGGGCCGGGGAGCTGTTTTTT.

This clone was observed a few times. The chain uses TRBV7-8 and TRBJ1-6, with 7 bases identical to TRBD1. Germline loops: CDR1 SGHVS, CDR2 FQNEAQ. CDR3 length: 16 amino acids. V trimming: 5 bases; J trimming: 0 bases; junction bases outside the gene matches: 4. CDR3 in amino acids: CASSDDRVSYNSPLHF. CDR3 in DNA: TGTGCCAGCAGCGATGACAGGGTCTCCTATAATTCACCCCTCCACTTT.

This clone was recorded a few times. CDR3 sequence: CASSLYPGGVSSGNTIYF. For the CDR3, the DNA is TGTGCCAGCAGCTTATACCCGGGGGGGGTATCCTCTGGAAACACCATATATTTT. The chain has TRBV11-3 and TRBJ1-3; perhaps TRBD1 as D (5 bases). CDR1 SGHNT and CDR2 YENEEA come from the germline V gene. The CDR3 is made up of 18 amino acids. The germline V and J ends were trimmed by 2 bases and 0 bases, with 17 bases remaining between them.

The rearrangement joins TRBV9 to TRBJ1-5; 8 nucleotides agree with TRBD1. This CDR3 spans 15 amino acids. CDR1 is SGDLS, CDR2 YYNGEE, per germline. V gave up 2 bases and J gave up 7 bases; unmatched junction bases: 8. For the CDR3, the DNA is TGTGCCAGCAGCGTCACCGGGACAGGAAACCAGCCCCAGCATTTT. Its protein is CASSVTGTGNQPQHF.

J is TRBJ2-2 and V is TRBV10-1; no clear D. With 4 bases removed from V and 7 bases from J, the gap between germline ends came to 13 bases. Germline-derived CDR1 and CDR2 are WNHNN and SYGVQD (reference sequence). The CDR3 has 14 residues. CDR3 sequence reads: CASSGLGRGGELFF. In DNA form, the CDR3 reads TGCGCCAGCAGTGGTCTAGGTCGCGGCGGGGAGCTGTTTTTT.

The chain joins TRBV7-8 to TRBJ1-2; 8 bases are a match to TRBD1. CDR1 and CDR2 (germline): SGHVS, FQNEAQ. V was pared by 1 base and J by 6 bases, with 1 base of the junction left unmatched. The CDR3 loop spans 13 amino acids. The CDR3 nucleotides are TGTGCCAGCAGCTTAGGGACAGGGAATGGCTACACCTTC. Residues: CASSLGTGNGYTF.

J is TRBJ1-1 and V is TRBV7-8; 10 bases map to TRBD1. CDR3 length: 15 residues. The V gene end was trimmed by 4 bases and the J gene end by 6 bases; junction bases not matched to a gene: 8. From germline, CDR1 is SGHVS and CDR2 FQNEAQ. The CDR3 nucleotides read TGTGCCAGCAGCTACCTGGACAGGGGGGGCGCTGAAGCTTTCTTT. This codes for CASSYLDRGGAEAFF.

The chain combines TRBV6-1 with TRBJ2-5, with 7 positions matching TRBD1. V gave up 2 bases and J gave up 2 bases; unmatched junction bases: 5. This CDR3 has 15 residues. Germline V gene sequence: CDR1 MNHNS, CDR2 SASEGT. CDR3 amino acids: CASSEWGQSQETQYF. The CDR3 coding sequence is TGTGCCAGCAGTGAATGGGGACAGTCGCAAGAGACCCAGTACTTC.